This T cell receptor beta chain was retrieved from a study of response to subunit inactivated influenza vaccine. Overall study findings and caveats: After each seasonal influenza vaccination, few new T cells are recruited, the authors suggested.

TCRdb passed the RT-PCR reads through MiXCR, listing each CDR3 protein once. Here the sample spans approximately 500,000 distinct CDR3 sequences, over 10% being singletons. CDR1 is MGHRA, CDR2 YSYEKL, per germline. V was clipped by 3 bases and J by 4 bases; unmatched bases: 11. This CDR3 has 16 amino acids. Of note for this clonotype: Its antigen is unidentified.

The chain joins TRBV4-1 to TRBJ1-2; 7 nucleotides align to TRBD1. This sequence originates from a man aged 50-60 years who received an inactivated influenza vaccine. Specimen: PBMCs from blood, collected about 40 days after vaccination. CDR3 residues: CASSQAEGASTYGYTF. The CDR3 DNA reads as TGCGCCAGCAGCCAGGCCGAGGGGGCCTCCACCTATGGCTACACCTTC.